The 25 T cell receptor beta chains given below trace back to one sample, sequenced in a study of blood T cell repertoires in COVID-19. The table came from immunoSEQ multiplex PCR; TCRdb's copy has only in-frame clones and leaves some out. The sample shows roughly 330,000 clones, about 86% of them seen only once. The sequenced sample was peripheral blood. The receptors here all came from a woman aged 50 to 60 with acute or convalescent COVID-19.

The chain joins TRBV3-1 (or the pseudogene TRBV3-2) to TRBJ2-6, with D tentatively TRBD1 (5 bases). V gave up 3 bases and J gave up 2 bases, with 11 bases separating them. The CDR3 has 16 residues. Germline V gives CDR1 LGHDT, CDR2 YNNKEL (reference sequence). The CDR3 sequence: CASSHRGWTGANVLTF. The CDR3 nucleotides are TGTGCCAGCAGCCATAGGGGCTGGACTGGGGCCAACGTCCTGACTTTC.

To note about this clone: A read error may produce the germline difference seen at one junction end. The rearrangement links TRBV7-6 to TRBJ2-7; 9 positions match TRBD2. The length of the CDR3 is 13 residues. Germline V gives CDR1 SGHVS, CDR2 FNYEAQ. The CDR3 spells CASAGLASSEQYF. The CDR3 bases are TGTGCCAGCGCGGGACTAGCCTCCTCCGAGCAGTACTTC.

The CDR3 region is CASSQDRGHEMFF. In nucleotides, the CDR3 is TGTGCCAGCAGCCAGGACAGGGGGCATGAGATGTTTTTT. The chain employs TRBV7-7 and TRBJ1-4; 11 positions match TRBD1. The CDR3 extends over 13 amino acids. CDR1 and CDR2 from the germline V gene are SSHAT and FNYEAQ (reference sequence). The junction had 8 bases not matched to a gene; V was cut back by 5 bases and J by 15 bases.

The CDR3 nucleotides are TGTGCCTGGAGTGTATCCGAGGTGGGTGGCTACACCTTC. It codes for CAWSVSEVGGYTF. The V and J genes are TRBV30 and TRBJ1-2, with D hard to call. The germline V gene encodes CDR1 GTSNPN and CDR2 SVGIG (reference sequence). The CDR3 is 13 residues long. Trimming cost V 0 bases and J 7 bases, with 12 bases left between them.

As concerns this clone: This same CDR3 is encoded by further DNA sequences in the sample. This chain uses TRBV12-3 or TRBV12-4 with TRBJ1-1, with D hard to call. This CDR3 has 12 residues. The V end lost 8 bases, the J end lost 1 base, and 8 bases lay between the germline ends. The DNA of the CDR3 is TGTGCCAGCCGACCGGGGAACACTGAAGCTTTCTTT. This sequence encodes CASRPGNTEAFF.

The chain is built from TRBV5-4 and TRBJ2-2; a possible D gene is TRBD2 (6 bases). Per germline, CDR1 SGHNT and CDR2 YYREEE (reference sequence). Trimming cost V 4 bases and J 5 bases, with 15 bases left between them. This CDR3 has 15 residues. The CDR3 DNA is TGTGCCAGCAGCCCCTCCGGGAGAAGGACCGGGGAGCTGTTTTTT. This codes for CASSPSGRRTGELFF.

In this sample, this clone turned up once. The junction departs from germline at one end; a sequencing error may be responsible. This chain connects TRBV14 to TRBJ2-6; TRBD1 might be the D (6 bases). Germline-derived CDR1 and CDR2 are SGHDN and FVKESK. CDR3 length: 18 residues. The CDR3 sequence is CARSQRPGWGQGANVLTF. The CDR3 DNA reads as TGTGCCCGCAGCCAACGGCCGGGGTGGGGGCAGGGGGCCAACGTCCTGACTTTC.

This clone has more than one count but fewer than ten. The V call is TRBV19, the J call TRBJ1-2; 9 nucleotides align to TRBD1. Germline CDR1 LNHDA, CDR2 SQIVND (reference sequence). Unmatched junction bases numbered 6, after V lost 9 bases and J lost 4 bases. The CDR3 sequence is 13 residues long. The CDR3 reads CASKTGGVYGYTF. In DNA form, the CDR3 reads TGTGCCAGCAAAACAGGGGGCGTCTATGGCTACACCTTC. The variable domain in full, with the rest retrieved from reference TRBV19 and TRBJ1-2, is DGGITQSPKYLFRKEGQNVTLSCEQNLNHDAMYWYRQDPGQGLRLIYYSQIVNDFQKGDIAEGYSVSREKKESFPLTVTSAQKNPTAFYLCASKTGGVYGYTFGSGTRLTVV.

This clone was counted only a few times. This chain links TRBV9 with TRBJ1-6, with D possibly being TRBD1 (6 bases). The CDR3 has 14 residues. V was pared by 3 bases and J by 10 bases, with 14 bases between. CDR1 is SGDLS and CDR2 is YYNGEE in the germline V gene. The CDR3: CASSDPGTLSPLHF. The CDR3 coding sequence is TGTGCCAGCAGCGACCCCGGGACACTCTCACCCCTCCACTTT.

This sequence joins TRBV2 and TRBJ1-5; 9 bases are a match to TRBD1. V dropped 7 bases and J dropped 6; count of bases not matched to a gene: 7. The CDR3 is 14 residues long. Germline CDR1 SNHLY, CDR2 FYNNEI. CDR3: CASNDRTGAQPQHF. For the CDR3, the DNA is TGTGCCAGCAATGATAGGACAGGGGCTCAGCCCCAGCATTTT.

This chain uses TRBV29-1 with TRBJ1-2; 7 bases fit TRBD1. Germline assignment: CDR1 SQVTM and CDR2 ANQGSEA. The CDR3 length is 12 residues. This chain's CDR3 is CIPPGQNYGYTF. As DNA, the CDR3 is TGCATCCCTCCGGGACAGAACTATGGCTACACCTTC.

V is TRBV11-2 and J is TRBJ2-7; 7 nucleotides line up with TRBD1. Germline V gene lookup returns CDR1 SGHAT and CDR2 FQNNGV. V dropped 1 base and J dropped 5; count of bases not matched to a gene: 5. The CDR3 loop spans 14 amino acids. This chain's CDR3 is CASSLGTGAHEQYV. The CDR3, as DNA: TGTGCCAGCAGCTTAGGCACAGGGGCCCACGAGCAGTACGTC.

CDR3 in amino acids: CASSLEAGAGAEQFF. The CDR3, as DNA: TGTGCCAGCAGCTTAGAGGCCGGGGCAGGGGCTGAGCAGTTCTTC. This chain connects TRBV11-3 to TRBJ2-1; the D gene is possibly TRBD1 (6 bases). Trimming took 0 bases from V and 9 from J, leaving 15 bases between them. The CDR3 sequence is 15 residues long. Germline values: CDR1 SGHNT, CDR2 YENEEA.

The chain is built from TRBV5-6 and TRBJ1-5, with a possible D match to TRBD1 (5 bases). The CDR3 totals 13 residues. The V gene lost 1 base and the J gene lost 6 bases, with 8 bases spanning the gap. The germline CDR1 and CDR2 sequences are SGHDT and YYEEEE. The CDR3 DNA sequence: TGTGCCAGCAGCTTGCAGGGTACTCAGCCCCAGCATTTT. Its translation: CASSLQGTQPQHF.

The V call is TRBV29-1, the J call TRBJ1-5, with 11 bases lining up with TRBD1. The V and J ends lost 5 bases and 7 bases, in that order; junction bases with no gene match: 10. The germline V gene has CDR1 SQVTM and CDR2 ANQGSEA. This CDR3 is built from 15 residues. CDR3 protein: CSVSVGTGGEQPQHF. CDR3 sequence (DNA): TGCAGCGTTTCCGTAGGGACAGGGGGAGAACAGCCCCAGCATTTT.

This rearrangement joins TRBV6-5 to TRBJ2-1, with 11 bases lining up with TRBD2. This CDR3 region has 15 residues. The V and J ends lost 6 bases and 9 bases, in that order; junction bases with no gene match: 10. Germline lookup yields CDR1 MNHEY and CDR2 SVGAGI. CDR3: CASRRLAGLGSEQFF. Written as DNA, the CDR3 is TGTGCCAGCAGGCGACTAGCGGGGTTGGGGAGTGAGCAGTTCTTC.

The CDR3 reads CASSQLRTGGIFSGELFF. In nucleotides, the CDR3 is TGCGCCAGCAGCCAACTACGGACAGGGGGCATTTTCTCCGGGGAGCTGTTTTTT. The V gene is TRBV4-1, the J gene TRBJ2-2; 11 bases fit TRBD1. V lost 2 bases to trimming and J lost 6 bases; unmatched junction nucleotides: 11. CDR1 MGHRA and CDR2 YSYEKL come from the germline V gene. This CDR3 comprises 18 residues.

This chain links TRBV7-2 with TRBJ1-1, with D possibly matching TRBD1 (6 bases). The CDR3 length is 15 residues. From germline, CDR1 is SGHTA and CDR2 FQGNSA. Trimming took off 5 bases at V and 2 bases at J, with 15 bases between the two ends. The CDR3 sequence is CASSKIGTSNTEAFF. In DNA, the CDR3 is TGTGCCAGCAGCAAAATAGGGACAAGCAACACTGAAGCTTTCTTT.

V gene TRBV10-3 combines with J gene TRBJ1-1, with D hard to call. Per germline, CDR1 ENHRY and CDR2 SYGVKD. This CDR3 contains 15 residues. Trimming shortened V by 0 bases and J by 0 bases, and 8 bases separated the two germline ends. The DNA for the CDR3 is TGTGCCATCAGTGAGTCCGACACCTTGAACACTGAAGCTTTCTTT. Translation gives CAISESDTLNTEAFF.

The count of this clone is one. CDR3 residues: CASSPSGTGQETQYF. CDR3 nucleotide sequence: TGTGCCAGCAGCCCCTCCGGGACAGGCCAAGAGACCCAGTACTTC. V usage is TRBV5-4 and J usage is TRBJ2-5, with 8 bases that match TRBD1. V lost 4 bases and J lost 1; bases outside the gene matches: 6. Germline V gene sequence: CDR1 SGHNT, CDR2 YYREEE (reference sequence). The CDR3 is made up of 15 amino acids.

The chain employs TRBV9 and TRBJ1-2; no definite D call. Trimming took off 1 base at V and 0 bases at J, with 22 bases between the two ends. The CDR3 runs to 19 residues. The V gene's germline CDR1 is SGDLS and CDR2 YYNGEE. CDR3 loop: CASSVRSWRVGVPNYGYTF. The CDR3 nucleotides read TGTGCCAGCAGCGTAAGGAGTTGGAGGGTAGGAGTCCCTAACTATGGCTACACCTTC.

This sequence joins TRBV2 and TRBJ1-4; D is unresolved. Per the germline V gene, CDR1 is SNHLY and CDR2 is FYNNEI. CDR3 size: 13 residues. The ends were cut back, 6 bases at V and 4 bases at J, with 9 bases in the middle. The CDR3 nucleotides are TGTGCCAGCAGCGCGTTTAGTAATGAAAAACTGTTTTTT. The encoded protein is CASSAFSNEKLFF.

The V and J genes are TRBV7-9 and TRBJ2-1, with 13 bases matching TRBD2. The J segment lost 4 bases and the V segment lost 10 bases, leaving 13 bases of the junction unmatched. The CDR3 contains 17 residues. Germline loops: CDR1 SEHNR, CDR2 FQNEAQ (reference sequence). The CDR3 protein is CATSVGGLAGIYNEQFF. In DNA, the CDR3 is TGTGCCACAAGTGTCGGGGGACTAGCGGGAATTTACAATGAGCAGTTCTTC.

The chain links TRBV15 to TRBJ2-5; 12 nucleotides match TRBD2. The CDR3 consists of 17 residues. Unmatched junction bases numbered 6, after V lost 2 bases and J lost 2 bases. In germline, CDR1 is LNHNV, CDR2 YYDKDF (reference sequence). CDR3 loop: CATSRLRTSGVQETQYF. CDR3 nucleotides: TGTGCCACCAGCAGACTGCGGACTAGCGGGGTACAAGAGACCCAGTACTTC.

The CDR3 coding sequence is TGTGCGGCGGGTTACAATGAGCAGTTCTTC. Residues: CAAGYNEQFF. The chain recombines TRBV30 with TRBJ2-1, with a possible D match to TRBD2 (5 bases). Germline assignment: CDR1 GTSNPN and CDR2 SVGIG (reference sequence). The CDR3 runs to 10 residues.